The clone carrying this TCR beta chain appeared once. Its specificity is not known. Looked up from germline, CDR1 is SGHTA and CDR2 is FQGTGA. V was trimmed by 6 bases and J by 9 bases, leaving 18 bases between them. CDR3 length: 14 amino acids. CD3+CD4+ and CD3+CD8+ cells were FACS-sorted from thawed unstimulated PBMCs. This record belongs to a study of T cell clones after liver transplantation. Study background: Post-transplant blood was tracked for graft-donor-reactive T cell clones identified in a pre-transplant mixed lymphocyte reaction. Graft-donor-reactive sequences were compared with third-party-reactive TCRbeta sequences from pre-transplant mixed lymphocyte reactions.

Study conclusions and caveats: Migration into the graft, not deletion, may explain lost graft donor-reactive T cells.

The protocol was immunoSEQ multiplex PCR, while the TCRdb copy is restricted to in-frame clones and leaves out a portion. The table shows 65,000 to 80,000 clones, with around four fifths occurring only once. V is TRBV7-3 and J is TRBJ2-1, with D perhaps assigned TRBD1 or TRBD2 (5 bases each). This specimen consisted of CD4+ T cells from blood, obtained at the 22-month timepoint. This clonotype was obtained from a human patient who received a liver transplant. Some T cells may possibly be graft donor cells. The CDR3 DNA follows: TGTGCCAGCAGTCCGAGAGGGGAAGGTAGTGAGCAGTTCTTC. Translation gives CASSPRGEGSEQFF.